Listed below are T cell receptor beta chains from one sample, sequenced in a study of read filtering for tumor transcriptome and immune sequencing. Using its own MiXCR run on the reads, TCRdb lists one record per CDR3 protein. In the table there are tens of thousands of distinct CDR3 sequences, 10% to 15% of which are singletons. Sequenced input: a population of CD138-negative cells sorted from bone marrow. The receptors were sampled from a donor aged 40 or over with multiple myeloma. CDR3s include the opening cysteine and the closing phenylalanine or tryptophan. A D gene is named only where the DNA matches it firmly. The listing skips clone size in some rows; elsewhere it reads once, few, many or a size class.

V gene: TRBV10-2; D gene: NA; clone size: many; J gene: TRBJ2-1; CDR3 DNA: TGCGCCAGCAGTGAGATAGACGGTGACAATGAGCAGTTCTTC; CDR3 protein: CASSEIDGDNEQFF
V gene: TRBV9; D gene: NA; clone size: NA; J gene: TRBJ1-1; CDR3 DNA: TGTGCCAGTTCAAGGAGGGGCGAGGTGAACACTGAAGCTTTCTTT; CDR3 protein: CASSRRGEVNTEAFF
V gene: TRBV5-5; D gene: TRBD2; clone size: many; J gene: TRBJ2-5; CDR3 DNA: TGTGCCAGCAGCCCAGGGACTAGCGGAGAAGAGACCCAGTACTTC; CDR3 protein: CASSPGTSGEETQYF
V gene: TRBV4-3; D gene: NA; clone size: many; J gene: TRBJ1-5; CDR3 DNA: TGCGCCAGCAGCCAAGATCGGATTAGCAATCAGCCCCAGCATTTT; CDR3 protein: CASSQDRISNQPQHF
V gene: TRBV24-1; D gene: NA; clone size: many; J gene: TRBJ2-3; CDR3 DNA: TGTGCCACCAGTGGAGTGGGTGGGGTGGATACGCAGTATTTT; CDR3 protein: CATSGVGGVDTQYF
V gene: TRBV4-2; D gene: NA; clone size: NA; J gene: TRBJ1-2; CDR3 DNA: TGTGCCAGCCGAGAGGGTAACTATGGCTACGCCTTC; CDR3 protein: CASREGNYGYAF
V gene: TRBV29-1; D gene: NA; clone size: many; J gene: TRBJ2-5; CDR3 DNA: TGCAGCGTCCGCGAGGGACAAGAGACCCAGTACTTC; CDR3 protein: CSVREGQETQYF
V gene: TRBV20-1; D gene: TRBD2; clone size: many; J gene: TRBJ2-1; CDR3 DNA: TGCAGTGCTATGTTCGGCGGGAGCCCCTACAATGAGCAGTTCTTC; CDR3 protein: CSAMFGGSPYNEQFF
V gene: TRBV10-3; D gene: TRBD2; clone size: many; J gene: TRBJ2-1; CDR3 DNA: TGTGCCATCAGTGAGTGGGGGCTAGCGGGTTCCTCCTACAATGAGCAGTTCTTC; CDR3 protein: CAISEWGLAGSSYNEQFF
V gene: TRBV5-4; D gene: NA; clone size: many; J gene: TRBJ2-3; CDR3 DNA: TGTGCCAGCAGCTTGGAACAGCGGACGACGCAGTATTTT; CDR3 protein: CASSLEQRTTQYF
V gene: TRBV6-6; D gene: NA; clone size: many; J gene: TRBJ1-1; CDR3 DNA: TGTGCCAGCAGAACCGGGACGGTGAACACTGAAGCTTTCTTT; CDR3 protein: CASRTGTVNTEAFF
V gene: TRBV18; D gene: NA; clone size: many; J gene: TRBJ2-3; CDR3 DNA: TGTGCCAGCTCACCATTTCCTCGCACAGATACGCAGTATTTT; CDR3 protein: CASSPFPRTDTQYF
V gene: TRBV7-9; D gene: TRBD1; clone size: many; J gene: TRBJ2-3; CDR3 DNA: TGTGCCAGCAGCCGACAGGGGGGAGATATGCAGTATTTT; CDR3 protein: CASSRQGGDMQYF
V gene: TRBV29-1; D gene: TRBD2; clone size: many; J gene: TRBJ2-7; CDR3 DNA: TGCAGCGTACCGGGACTAGCGGGCTACGAGCAGTACTTC; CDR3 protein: CSVPGLAGYEQYF
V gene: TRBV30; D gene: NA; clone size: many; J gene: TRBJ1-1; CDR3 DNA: TGTGCCTGGAGTAAACAGGCGAACACTGAAGCTTTCTTT; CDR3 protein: CAWSKQANTEAFF
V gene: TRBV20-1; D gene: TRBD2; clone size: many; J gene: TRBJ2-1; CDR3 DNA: TGCAGTGCTAGAAGCGGGAGGGCCGGAAATGAGCAGTTCTTC; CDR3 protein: CSARSGRAGNEQFF
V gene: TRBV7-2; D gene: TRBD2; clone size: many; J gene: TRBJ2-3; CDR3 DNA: TGTGCCAGCAGCCCGGGACTAGCGGGAGGGCTGACAGATACGCAGTATTTT; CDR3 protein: CASSPGLAGGLTDTQYF
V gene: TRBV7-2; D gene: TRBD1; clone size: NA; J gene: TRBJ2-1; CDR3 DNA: TGTGCCAGCACTCCCCGGGCAGGGGGAAATGAGCAGTTCTTC; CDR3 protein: CASTPRAGGNEQFF
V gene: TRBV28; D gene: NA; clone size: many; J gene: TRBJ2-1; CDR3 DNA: TGTGCCAGCAGTTTGAACACAAGATCCTACAATGAGCAGTTCTTC; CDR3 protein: CASSLNTRSYNEQFF
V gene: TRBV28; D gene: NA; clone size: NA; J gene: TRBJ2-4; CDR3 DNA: TGTGCCAGCAGTTTACCCTGGATGTTAATCAAAAACATTCGGTACTTC; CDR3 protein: CASSLPWMLIKNIRYF
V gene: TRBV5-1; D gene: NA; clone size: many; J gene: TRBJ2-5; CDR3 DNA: TGCGCCAGCAGCTTGGAGGGAGGGGGCGAGACCCAGTACTTC; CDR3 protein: CASSLEGGGETQYF
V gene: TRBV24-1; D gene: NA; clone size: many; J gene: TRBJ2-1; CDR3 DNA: TGTGCCACCAGTGACCGACCTTCGAGGGGAGATGCCTACAATGAGCAGTTCTTC; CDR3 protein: CATSDRPSRGDAYNEQFF
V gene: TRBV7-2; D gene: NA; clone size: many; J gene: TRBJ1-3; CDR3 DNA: TGTGCCAGCAGCCATGCCGACAGGTTCTCTGGAAACACCATATATTTT; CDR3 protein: CASSHADRFSGNTIYF
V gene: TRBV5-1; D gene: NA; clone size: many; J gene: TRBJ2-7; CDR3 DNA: TGCGCCAGCAGCTTGGATGGCACTAACCGCTACGAGCAGTACTTC; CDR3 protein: CASSLDGTNRYEQYF
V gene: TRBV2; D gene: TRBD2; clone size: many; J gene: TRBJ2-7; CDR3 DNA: TGTGCCAGTGGGTCTAGCGGGAGCTCCTACGAGCAGTACTTC; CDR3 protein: CASGSSGSSYEQYF
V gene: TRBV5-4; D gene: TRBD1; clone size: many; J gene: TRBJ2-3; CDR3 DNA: TGTGCCAGCAGCTCAGGCCGGGACAGAAGTACAGATACGCAGTATTTT; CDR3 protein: CASSSGRDRSTDTQYF
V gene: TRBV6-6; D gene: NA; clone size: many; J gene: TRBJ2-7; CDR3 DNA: TGTGCCAGTTTACAGGGCTACGAGCAGTACTTC; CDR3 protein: CASLQGYEQYF
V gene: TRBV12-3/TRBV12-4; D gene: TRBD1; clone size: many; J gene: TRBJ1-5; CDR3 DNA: TGTGCCAGCAGTTTCGCCAGGACAGGGCATAGCAATCAGCCCCAGCATTTT; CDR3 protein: CASSFARTGHSNQPQHF
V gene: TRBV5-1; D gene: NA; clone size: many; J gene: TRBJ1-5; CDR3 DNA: TGCGCCAGTAGCTTGGGGGACGGCAATCAGCCCCAGCATTTT; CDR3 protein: CASSLGDGNQPQHF
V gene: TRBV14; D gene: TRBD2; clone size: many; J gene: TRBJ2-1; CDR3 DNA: TGTGCCAGCAGCCAAGTAGCACCGGGACTACGCCAAGCCTTCTTC; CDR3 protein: CASSQVAPGLRQAFF
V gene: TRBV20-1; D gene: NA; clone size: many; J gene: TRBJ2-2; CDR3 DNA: TGCAGTGCTAGTCCATCGAACACCGGGGAGCTGTTTTTT; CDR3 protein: CSASPSNTGELFF
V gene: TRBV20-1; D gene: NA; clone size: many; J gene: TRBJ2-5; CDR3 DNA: TGCAGTGCTAGTAGAGGACAAGAGACCCAGTACTTC; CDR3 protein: CSASRGQETQYF
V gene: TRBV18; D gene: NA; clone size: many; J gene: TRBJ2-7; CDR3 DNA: TGTGCCAGCTCACCACCGTTCGACTCCTACGAGCAGTACTTC; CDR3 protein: CASSPPFDSYEQYF
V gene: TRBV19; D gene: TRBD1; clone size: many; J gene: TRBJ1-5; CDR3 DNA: TGTGCCAGTATCTTACAGGGGAACAATCAGCCCCAGCATTTT; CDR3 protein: CASILQGNNQPQHF
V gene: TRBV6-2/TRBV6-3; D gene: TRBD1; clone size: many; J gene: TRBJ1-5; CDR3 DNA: TGTGCCAGCAGTCGGACAGGGGTTAATCAGCCCCAGCATTTT; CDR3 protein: CASSRTGVNQPQHF
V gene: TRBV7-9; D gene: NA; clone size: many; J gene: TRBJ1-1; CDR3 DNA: TGTGCCAGCAGCTCTGGGACCACTGAAGCTTTCTTT; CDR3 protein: CASSSGTTEAFF
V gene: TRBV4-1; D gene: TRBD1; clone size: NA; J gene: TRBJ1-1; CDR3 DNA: TGCGCCAACAGCCGGACAGGGAACACTGAAGCTTTCTTT; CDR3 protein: CANSRTGNTEAFF
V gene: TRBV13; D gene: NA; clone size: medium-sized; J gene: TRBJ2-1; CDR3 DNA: TGTGCCAGCAGCTTGGGCGGGATCAACAATGAGCAGTTCTTC; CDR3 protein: CASSLGGINNEQFF
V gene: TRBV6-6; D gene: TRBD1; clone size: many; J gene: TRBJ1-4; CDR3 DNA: TGTGCCAGCAGTTACTCGGCCGGGACAGGGGGTGAAAAACTGTTTTTT; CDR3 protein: CASSYSAGTGGEKLFF
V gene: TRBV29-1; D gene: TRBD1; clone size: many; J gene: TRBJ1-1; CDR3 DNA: TGCAGCGGCCACAGGGGCACTGAAGCTTTCTTT; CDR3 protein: CSGHRGTEAFF
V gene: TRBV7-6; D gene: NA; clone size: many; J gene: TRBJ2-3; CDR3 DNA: TGTGCCAGCAGCTTAGATGGGATCACAGATACGCAGTATTTT; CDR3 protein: CASSLDGITDTQYF
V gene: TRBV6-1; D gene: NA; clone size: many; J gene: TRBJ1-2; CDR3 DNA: TGTGCCAGCAGTGAAGCGCTGGGCATAAACTATGGCTACACCTTC; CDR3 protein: CASSEALGINYGYTF
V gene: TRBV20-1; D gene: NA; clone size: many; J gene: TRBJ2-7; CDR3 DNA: TGCAGTGCCGAGGTGGGGGCTGACGAGCAGTACTTC; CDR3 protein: CSAEVGADEQYF
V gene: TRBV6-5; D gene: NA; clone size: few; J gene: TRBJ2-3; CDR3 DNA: TGTGCCAGCAGTTACCGAGAAGGGCTTGGGGCAGATACGCAGTGTTTT; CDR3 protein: CASSYREGLGADTQCF
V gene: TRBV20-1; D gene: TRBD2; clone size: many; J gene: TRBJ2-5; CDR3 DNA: TGCAGTGCGTTACTAGCGGGAGGCCAAGAGACCCAGTACTTC; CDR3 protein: CSALLAGGQETQYF
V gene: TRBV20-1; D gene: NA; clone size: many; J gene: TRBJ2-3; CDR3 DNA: TGCAGTGCTAGAGTCACAGATACGCAGTATTTT; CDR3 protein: CSARVTDTQYF
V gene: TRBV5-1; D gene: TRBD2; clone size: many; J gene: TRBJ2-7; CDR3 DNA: TGCGCCAGCGGACCAGGGCGGGAGGGCTTGTACGAGCAGTACTTC; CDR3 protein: CASGPGREGLYEQYF
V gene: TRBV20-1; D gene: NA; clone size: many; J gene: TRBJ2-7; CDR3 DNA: TGCAGTGCTAGAAATACGCCCTACGAGCAGTACTTC; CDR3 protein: CSARNTPYEQYF
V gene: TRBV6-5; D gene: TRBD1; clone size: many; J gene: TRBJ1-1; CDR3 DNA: TGTGCCAGCAGTTACAGGAAAGGGGGCGCCTCTGAAGCTTTCTTT; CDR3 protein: CASSYRKGGASEAFF
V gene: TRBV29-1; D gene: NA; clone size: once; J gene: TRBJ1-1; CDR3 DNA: TGCAGCGGGGAGGCGGATCTATGGACTGAAACTTTCTTT; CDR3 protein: CSGEADLWTETFF
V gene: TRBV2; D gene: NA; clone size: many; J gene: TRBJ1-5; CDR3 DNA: TGTGCCAGCAGTGAAGCGCTTGGGGGGCCTAGCAATCAGCCCCAGCATTTT; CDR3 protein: CASSEALGGPSNQPQHF
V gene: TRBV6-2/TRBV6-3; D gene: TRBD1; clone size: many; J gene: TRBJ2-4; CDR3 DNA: TGTGCCAGCAGTTACTCAGGGACAGGGGCCTCCAAAAACATTCAGTACTTC; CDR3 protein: CASSYSGTGASKNIQYF
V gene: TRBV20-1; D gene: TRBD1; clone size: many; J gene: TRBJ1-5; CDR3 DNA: TGCAGTGCTACGGACAGGGGACGTTATAGCAATCAGCCCCAGCATTTT; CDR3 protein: CSATDRGRYSNQPQHF
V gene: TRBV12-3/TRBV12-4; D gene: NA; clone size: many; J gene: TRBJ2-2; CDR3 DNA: TGTGCCACCCGATGGCGGCACGGGGAGCTGTTTTTT; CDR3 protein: CATRWRHGELFF
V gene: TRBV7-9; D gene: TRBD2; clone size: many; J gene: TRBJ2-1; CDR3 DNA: TGTGCCAGCAGCTTGGCTCTAGCGGGAGGGCCGCTGAATGAGCAGTTCTTC; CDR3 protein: CASSLALAGGPLNEQFF
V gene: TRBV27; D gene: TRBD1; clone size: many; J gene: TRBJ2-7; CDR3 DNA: TGTGCCAGCAGTCGGACAGGGGCAGATGCCGAGCAGTACTTC; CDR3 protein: CASSRTGADAEQYF
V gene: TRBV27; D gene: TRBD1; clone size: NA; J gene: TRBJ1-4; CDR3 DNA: TGTGCCAGCAGTCTAAGGGGGACAGGTGGAGAAAAACTGTTTTTT; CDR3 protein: CASSLRGTGGEKLFF
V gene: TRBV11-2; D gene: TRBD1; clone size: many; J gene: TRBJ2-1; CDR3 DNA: TGTGCCAGCAGCTTAGGGACAGGGAAGAATGAGCAGTTCTTC; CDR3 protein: CASSLGTGKNEQFF
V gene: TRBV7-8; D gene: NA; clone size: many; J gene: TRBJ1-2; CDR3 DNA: TGTGCCAGCAGCTTAAGGGAGGGGGACTATGGCTACACCTTC; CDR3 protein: CASSLREGDYGYTF
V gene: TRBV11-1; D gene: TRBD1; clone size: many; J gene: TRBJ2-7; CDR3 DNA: TGTGCCAGCAGCTTCACCGGGACAGGGAGTTACGAGCAGTACTTC; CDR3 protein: CASSFTGTGSYEQYF